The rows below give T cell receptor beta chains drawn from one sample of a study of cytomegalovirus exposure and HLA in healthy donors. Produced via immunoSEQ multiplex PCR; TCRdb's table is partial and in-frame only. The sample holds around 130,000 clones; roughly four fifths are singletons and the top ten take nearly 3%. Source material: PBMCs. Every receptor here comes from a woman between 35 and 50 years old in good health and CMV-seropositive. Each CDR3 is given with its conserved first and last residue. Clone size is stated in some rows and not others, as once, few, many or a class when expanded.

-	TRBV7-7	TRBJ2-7	CASSLAPGESYEQYF
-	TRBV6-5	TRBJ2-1	CASSQRISYNEQFF
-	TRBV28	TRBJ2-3	CASRSVHTQYF
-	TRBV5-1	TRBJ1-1	CASSLDRGDTEAFF
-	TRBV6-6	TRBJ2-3	CATRTSPGADTQYF
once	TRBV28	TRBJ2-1	CASRLLAGGPRYNEQFF
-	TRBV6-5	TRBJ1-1	CASSTWGDTEAFF
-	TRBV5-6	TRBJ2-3	CASSFPTDTQYF
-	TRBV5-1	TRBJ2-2	CASSLGQKPGELFF
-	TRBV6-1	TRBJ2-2	CAGYSGPSSTGELFF
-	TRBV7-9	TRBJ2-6	CASSFWRVRLTGANVLTF
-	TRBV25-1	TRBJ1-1	CASSEYRGLPTEAFF
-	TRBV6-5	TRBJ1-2	CASSSSRDYGYTF
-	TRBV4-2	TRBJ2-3	CASRGLAGGTDTQYF
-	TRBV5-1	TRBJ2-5	CASSIQSGGQETQYF
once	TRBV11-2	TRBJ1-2	CASSPTGIYGYTF
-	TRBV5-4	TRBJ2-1	CASSLFGSGLINEQFF
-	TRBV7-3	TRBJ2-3	CASSFPFSGGSDTQYF
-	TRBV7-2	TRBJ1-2	CASSLMASQGRYGYTF
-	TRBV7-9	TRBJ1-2	CASSLVSSVYGYTF
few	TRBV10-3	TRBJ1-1	CAIRGGGDTEAFF
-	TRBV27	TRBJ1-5	CASSLLPGVDYNQPQHF
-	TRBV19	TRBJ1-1	CASTLTGGARTEAFF
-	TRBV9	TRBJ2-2	CASSVGAGVTGELFF
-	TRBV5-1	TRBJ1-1	CASSLGDRGRGPSEAFF
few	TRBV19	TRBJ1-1	CASSRGFDEAFF
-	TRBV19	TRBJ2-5	CASIGAGTGGETQYF
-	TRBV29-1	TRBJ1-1	CSVGLVVARNTEAFF
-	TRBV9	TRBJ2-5	CASSRSRVLQETQYF
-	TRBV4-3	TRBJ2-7	CASSRDRGTYEQYF
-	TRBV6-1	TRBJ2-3	CASSPLAGGTDTQYF
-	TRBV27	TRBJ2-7	CASSYDRFSGEKPYEQYF
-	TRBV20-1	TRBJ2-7	CSATGDYEQYF
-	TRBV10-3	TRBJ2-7	CAISERGHRTGAYEQYF
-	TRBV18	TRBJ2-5	CASSSGETQYF
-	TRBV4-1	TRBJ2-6	CASSQELGSSGANVLTF
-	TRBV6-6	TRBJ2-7	CASSYTRQGYYEQYF
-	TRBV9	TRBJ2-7	CASSRDNYEQYF
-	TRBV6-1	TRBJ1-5	CASSEHERQPQHF
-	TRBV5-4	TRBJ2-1	CASSSLTSGSGEQFF
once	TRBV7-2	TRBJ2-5	CASTGQGAGETQYF
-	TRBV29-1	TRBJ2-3	CSVARLAGVSTDTQYF
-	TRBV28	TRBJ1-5	CASSSGQGDQPQHF
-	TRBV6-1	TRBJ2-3	CASSTGTSGQDTQYF
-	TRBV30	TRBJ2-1	CATRQGQGYNEQFF
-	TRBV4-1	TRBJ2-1	CASSQEDVRGGNEQFF
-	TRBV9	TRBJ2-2	CASSVSLAGPRTGELFF
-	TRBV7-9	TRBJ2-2	CASSSQDRGTAGELFF
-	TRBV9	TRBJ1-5	CARTGDQPQHF
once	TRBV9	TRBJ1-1	CASSVGRMNTEAFF
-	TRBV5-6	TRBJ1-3	CASSSLSGNTIYF
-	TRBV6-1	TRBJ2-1	CASHPGQGSDEQFF
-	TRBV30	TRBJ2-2	CAWTQDSTNTGELFF
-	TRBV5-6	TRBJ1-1	CASSFTPRGMNTEAFF
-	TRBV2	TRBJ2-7	CASSVGLASSYEQYF
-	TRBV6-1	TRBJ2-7	CASSEGRGTLHEQYF
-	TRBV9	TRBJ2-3	CASSAESDTQYF
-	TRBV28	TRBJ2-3	CASSIGTSGRARNTQYF
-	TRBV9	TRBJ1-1	CASSAGQTNTEAFF
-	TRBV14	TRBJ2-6	CASSQGGAGVGSGANVLTF